Each of the 26 T cell receptor beta chains below was sequenced from the same sample in a study of T-cell reconstitution after alpha-beta-depleted transplantation in children. It was with unique molecular identifiers that the TCRbeta library was prepared. TCRdb fed the PCR reads into MiXCR, producing one record per CDR3 protein. This repertoire shows 600,000 to 700,000 distinct CDR3 sequences, 16% found once; its top ten account for 1.1%. The sequences come from PBMCs from the stem cell graft donor, collected from the stem cell graft. The source of these receptors is a human donor who donated a stem cell graft to a child with acute myeloid leukemia.

This clonotype has ten or more counts. The chain recombines TRBV4-2 with TRBJ1-4; TRBD1 is a possible D gene (5 bases). V lost 5 bases and J 2 bases, leaving 12 bases between the germline ends. The CDR3 is 15 amino acids. Germline CDR1 reads LGHNA; CDR2 reads YNFKEQ. The CDR3 nucleotides are TGTGCCAGCAGCTTAGCGGGGGGGACTAATGAAAAACTGTTTTTT. Protein sequence: CASSLAGGTNEKLFF.

This clonotype has ten or more counts. The chain recombines TRBV6-4 with TRBJ2-3; D ambiguous. The V end lost 4 bases, the J end lost 2 bases, and 10 bases lay between the germline ends. There are 14 residues in the CDR3. Germline values: CDR1 MRHNA, CDR2 SNTAGT. CDR3 bases: TGTGCCAGCAGTGTCTCTCAGGACACAGATACGCAGTATTTT. Amino acids: CASSVSQDTDTQYF.

The J gene is TRBJ1-1, the V gene TRBV28, with 7 bases lining up with TRBD1. V shed 1 base, J shed 5 bases, and the junction held 13 bases outside the gene matches. Germline CDR1 and CDR2: MDHEN and SYDVKM. The CDR3 extends over 17 amino acids. CDR3 sequence (DNA): TGTGCCAGCAGTTTATACTGGGACAGAGAGGGGAATACTGAAGCTTTCTTT. Residues: CASSLYWDREGNTEAFF.

This chain links TRBV13 with TRBJ2-5; 7 bases align to TRBD2. After removal of 2 bases from V and 5 bases from J, the junction contained 2 bases not matched to a gene. Germline lookup yields CDR1 PRHDT and CDR2 FYEKMQ (reference sequence). The CDR3 covers 13 residues. The CDR3 here is CASSLRLAETQYF. CDR3 nucleotides: TGTGCCAGCAGCTTAAGACTAGCCGAGACCCAGTACTTC.

This chain joins TRBV19 and TRBJ1-1; D may be TRBD1 (6 bases). CDR3 length: 16 residues. Trimming pared 3 bases from V and 1 base from J, leaving 15 bases between. The germline gives CDR1 LNHDA, CDR2 SQIVND (reference sequence). The CDR3 here is CASSIPRGTSNTEAFF. DNA for the CDR3: TGTGCCAGTAGTATCCCTAGGGGGACGTCGAACACTGAAGCTTTCTTT.

This clonotype showed up many times. V gene TRBV29-1 combines with J gene TRBJ1-4, with TRBD1 as a possible D gene (6 bases). V was trimmed by 4 bases and J by 8 bases, leaving 14 bases between them. The CDR3 is 13 amino acids. CDR1 and CDR2 (germline): SQVTM, ANQGSEA. The CDR3 coding sequence is TGCAGCGTTGCCGGGGGGCGCGAGGAAAAACTGTTTTTT. Its protein is CSVAGGREEKLFF. Together with reference TRBV29-1 and TRBJ1-4, the CDR3 gives the full variable domain: SAVISQKPSRDICQRGTSLTIQCQVDSQVTMMFWYRQQPGQSLTLIATANQGSEATYESGFVIDKFPISRPNLTFSTLTVSNMSPEDSSIYLCSVAGGREEKLFFGSGTQLSVL.

A few counts support this clonotype. The chain carries TRBV5-1 and TRBJ2-6; 9 bases match TRBD2. The CDR3 sequence is 19 residues long. Germline CDR1 reads SGHRS; CDR2 reads YFSETQ. Trimming cost V 0 bases and J 0 bases; bases outside gene matches: 7. In nucleotides, the CDR3 is TGCGCCAGCAGCTTGGGGTCTAGCGGGGCCTCCTCTGGGGCCAACGTCCTGACTTTC. Its protein is CASSLGSSGASSGANVLTF. The variable domain in full, completed from reference TRBV5-1 and TRBJ2-6, reads KAGVTQTPRYLIKTRGQQVTLSCSPISGHRSVSWYQQTPGQGLQFLFEYFSETQRNKGNFPGRFSGRQFSNSRSEMNVSTLELGDSALYLCASSLGSSGASSGANVLTFGAGSRLTVL.

The V and J genes are TRBV20-1 and TRBJ1-5, with D possibly TRBD1 on 5 matching bases. V lost 5 bases, J lost 15 bases, and 29 bases lay in between. CDR1 DFQATT and CDR2 SNEGSKA come from the germline V gene (reference sequence). The CDR3 covers 15 residues. The CDR3, as DNA: TGCAGTGCTCTGGACACCGGAACTACCTTCCAGCTTCGGCATTTT. Translating gives CSALDTGTTFQLRHF.

This clonotype was found a few times. The rearrangement links TRBV5-1 to TRBJ2-5; D gene unclear. The CDR3 contains 13 residues. The germline CDR1 and CDR2 sequences are SGHRS and YFSETQ. The germline V and J ends were trimmed by 1 base and 5 bases, with 9 bases remaining between them. CDR3 region: CASSLSEWETQYF. The CDR3 region has the DNA TGCGCCAGCAGCTTGAGTGAGTGGGAGACCCAGTACTTC.

This clonotype was observed a handful of times. V gene TRBV7-9 combines with J gene TRBJ1-1, with TRBD1 as a possible D gene (5 bases). This CDR3 is 15 amino acids long. V was cut by 5 bases and J by 0 bases, with 13 bases left in between. Per the germline V gene, CDR1 is SEHNR and CDR2 is FQNEAQ (reference sequence). The CDR3 region has the DNA TGTGCCAGCAGCGCCCAGGGAACCATGAACACTGAAGCTTTCTTT. The encoded protein is CASSAQGTMNTEAFF.

This clonotype was picked up many times. This chain links TRBV5-6 with TRBJ2-7, with TRBD1 matching over 9 bases. Trimming took 5 bases from V and 6 from J; bases not matched to a gene: 12. Germline V lookup: CDR1 SGHDT, CDR2 YYEEEE. The CDR3 consists of 15 residues. This chain's CDR3 is CASSYRDRASGEQYF. The CDR3 DNA reads TGTGCCAGCAGTTACCGGGACAGGGCTTCAGGCGAGCAGTACTTC.

This clonotype came up a few times. V and J are TRBV7-9 and TRBJ1-1, with 7 bases aligning to TRBD1. The V gene end was trimmed by 4 bases and the J gene end by 10 bases; junction bases not matched to a gene: 15. Germline V gene data show CDR1 as SEHNR and CDR2 as FQNEAQ (reference sequence). This CDR3 has 15 residues. The CDR3 loop reads CASSSGQALNMGAFF. DNA of the CDR3: TGTGCCAGCAGCTCCGGACAGGCACTGAACATGGGAGCTTTCTTT.

This clonotype appeared many times. The chain employs TRBV24-1 and TRBJ2-1, with D uncertain. The germline V and J ends were trimmed by 4 bases and 2 bases, with 8 bases remaining between them. The CDR3 has 14 residues. CDR1 is KGHDR, CDR2 SFDVKD, per germline. CDR3 amino acids: CATSEGSPYNEQFF. For the CDR3, the DNA is TGTGCCACCAGTGAAGGATCCCCCTACAATGAGCAGTTCTTC.

This clonotype was recorded a few times. The chain joins TRBV5-1 to TRBJ1-1; D gene uncertain. Trimming left V 1 base short and J 4 bases short, with 11 bases between. Per germline, CDR1 SGHRS and CDR2 YFSETQ. This CDR3 is built from 14 residues. The CDR3 protein is CASSLTGIGTEAFF. As DNA, the CDR3 is TGCGCCAGCAGCTTGACGGGAATCGGCACTGAAGCTTTCTTT. Full variable domain (missing parts from reference TRBV5-1 and TRBJ1-1): KAGVTQTPRYLIKTRGQQVTLSCSPISGHRSVSWYQQTPGQGLQFLFEYFSETQRNKGNFPGRFSGRQFSNSRSEMNVSTLELGDSALYLCASSLTGIGTEAFFGQGTRLTVV.

The V call is TRBV6-1, the J call TRBJ2-7; TRBD1 matches at 8 bases. Trimming cost V 1 base and J 1 base; bases outside gene matches: 6. Germline assignment: CDR1 MNHNS and CDR2 SASEGT. CDR3 length: 16 residues. For the CDR3, the DNA is TGTGCCAGCAGTGAAGACGCCGGGACAGGATCCTACGAGCAGTACTTC. This translates into CASSEDAGTGSYEQYF.

As for this clonotype: A much larger clonotype is one base distant, so this may be a read error. The chain couples TRBV20-1 to TRBJ2-3; TRBD2 is a possible D gene (6 bases). The CDR3 runs to 14 residues. Trimming took off 3 bases at V and 7 bases at J, with 17 bases between the two ends. Germline V CDR1 and CDR2: DFQATT, SNEGSKA (reference sequence). Here the CDR3 DNA reads TGCAGTGCTAGGGCCCGGGACTGGACAAATACGCAGTATTTT. As protein: CSARARDWTNTQYF.

This clonotype occurred many times. CDR3 nucleotide sequence: TGCAGTGCTAACGGACAGGGGGGTGGCGAGCAGTACTTC. It translates to CSANGQGGGEQYF. The chain employs TRBV20-1 and TRBJ2-7; 10 bases map to TRBD1. J lost 6 bases, V lost 4 bases, and 6 bases had no gene match. The CDR3 length is 13 residues. CDR1 DFQATT and CDR2 SNEGSKA come from the germline V gene (reference sequence).

The chain has TRBV7-8 and TRBJ2-1; no reliable D call. The germline V gene encodes CDR1 SGHVS and CDR2 FQNEAQ. The V gene lost 0 bases and the J gene lost 6 bases, with 12 bases spanning the gap. The length of the CDR3 is 15 residues. The CDR3 region is CASSLARSRLNEQFF. The CDR3 DNA is TGTGCCAGCAGCTTAGCCCGGTCCCGGCTCAATGAGCAGTTCTTC.

This clonotype was counted at least ten times. The rearrangement uses TRBV20-1 and TRBJ2-1, with 8 bases lining up with TRBD2. The CDR3 is 15 residues long. Germline trimming cut 0 bases from V and 9 bases from J; bases unmatched to any gene: 10. Per germline, CDR1 DFQATT and CDR2 SNEGSKA (reference sequence). The CDR3 nucleotides read TGCAGTGCTAGAGAAAAACGGGGGGGCCGTGGTGAGCAGTTCTTC. It codes for CSAREKRGGRGEQFF.

This chain links TRBV20-1 with TRBJ2-7; 11 bases agree with TRBD2. Per the germline V gene, CDR1 is DFQATT and CDR2 is SNEGSKA (reference sequence). V was clipped by 0 bases and J by 2 bases; unmatched bases: 12. The CDR3 consists of 18 residues. The CDR3 DNA reads as TGCAGTGCTAGAGATCCGGGACTAGCGGCGTCGAAGGCCTACGAGCAGTACTTC. This encodes CSARDPGLAASKAYEQYF.

The CDR3 spells CASSFVGTSGGPGDTQYF. As DNA, the CDR3 is TGTGCCAGCAGCTTCGTAGGCACTAGCGGGGGGCCAGGTGATACGCAGTATTTT. The rearrangement joins TRBV11-3 to TRBJ2-3; 12 bases line up with TRBD2. V shed 3 bases and J 6 bases; nucleotides not matched to a gene: 13. Germline-derived CDR1 and CDR2 are SGHNT and YENEEA. The CDR3 runs to 18 residues.

There are a few counts of this clonotype. The V call is TRBV7-2, the J call TRBJ1-1; maybe TRBD1 (6 bases). The germline V and J ends were trimmed by 3 bases and 6 bases, with 11 bases remaining between them. Germline V lookup: CDR1 SGHTA, CDR2 FQGNSA. The CDR3 length is 13 residues. The CDR3 DNA is TGTGCCAGCAGCTTGACAGGTGTCGCTGAAGCTTTCTTT. Translation gives CASSLTGVAEAFF.

This clonotype was observed at least ten times. The rearrangement joins TRBV20-1 to TRBJ2-4, with 8 bases fitting TRBD1. Germline V CDR1 and CDR2: DFQATT, SNEGSKA (reference sequence). The CDR3 loop spans 16 amino acids. The trim removed 2 bases at V and 0 bases at J, leaving 6 bases unmatched. This CDR3 reads CSARQDRAIAKNIQYF. DNA for the CDR3: TGCAGTGCTAGACAGGACAGGGCTATAGCCAAAAACATTCAGTACTTC.

This clonotype was recorded at least ten times. This chain links TRBV5-1 with TRBJ1-2; D remains unclear. CDR1 and CDR2 from the germline V gene are SGHRS and YFSETQ. V lost 4 bases and J 4 bases, leaving 11 bases between the germline ends. CDR3 size: 13 residues. The chain's CDR3 is CASSIGLAYGYTF. The CDR3 DNA reads TGCGCCAGCAGCATCGGACTCGCCTATGGCTACACCTTC. The variable domain in full, completed from reference TRBV5-1 and TRBJ1-2, reads KAGVTQTPRYLIKTRGQQVTLSCSPISGHRSVSWYQQTPGQGLQFLFEYFSETQRNKGNFPGRFSGRQFSNSRSEMNVSTLELGDSALYLCASSIGLAYGYTFGSGTRLTVV.

V is TRBV19 and J is TRBJ2-7; either TRBD1 or TRBD2 may fit D (5 bases each). Germline V gene sequence: CDR1 LNHDA, CDR2 SQIVND (reference sequence). V was pared by 10 bases and J by 2 bases, with 18 bases between. The CDR3 consists of 14 residues. The CDR3 reads CATRSTGTTYEQYF. CDR3 in DNA: TGTGCCACCAGAAGCACGGGGACCACCTACGAGCAGTACTTC.

Ten or more counts support this clonotype. The chain employs TRBV6-1 and TRBJ1-1, with TRBD1 identical over 11 bases. V lost 6 bases to trimming and J lost 2 bases; unmatched junction nucleotides: 5. The CDR3 extends over 15 amino acids. Germline CDR1 reads MNHNS; CDR2 reads SASEGT. CDR3 sequence: CASRSGTGGNTEAFF. The DNA of the CDR3 is TGTGCCAGCAGGTCCGGGACAGGGGGAAACACTGAAGCTTTCTTT.